This T cell receptor (beta chain) came from a study of T-cell memory formation after mild COVID-19. V dropped 4 bases and J dropped 1; count of bases not matched to a gene: 19. CDR1 is SGHDT and CDR2 is YYEEEE in the germline V gene. CDR3 length: 19 amino acids. This clonotype was counted between two and nine times. What it recognizes is unknown. Constant-segment primers served in 5'RACE that generated TCR alpha and TCR beta cDNA libraries bearing sample barcodes and UMIs. MiXCR was run by TCRdb on the 5' RACE reads, yielding one entry per CDR3 protein. The data show about 130,000 distinct CDR3 sequences, about 25% seen once. Study-level results: A second wave of clones peaked on day 37, and their SARS-CoV-2 specificity went unconfirmed. CD4/CD8 balance held among clones contracting day 15 to 85, and later expanders leaned CD4+. Memory cells collected pre-infection included some clones that later responded, suggesting cross-reactive memory joined.

The sequence came from an adult woman who had mild COVID-19 (a few samples of this study predate the infection). Cell type and time point are not known. V is TRBV5-6 and J is TRBJ2-7, with 8 bases matching TRBD2. The sequenced sample was PBMCs or a T cell subset sorted from them (not recorded which). CDR3 protein: CASSSNGGAFRGRSYEQYF. The CDR3 DNA reads TGTGCCAGCAGCAGCAACGGGGGGGCCTTTAGGGGGAGATCCTACGAGCAGTACTTC.